This TCR beta chain was sequenced in a study of blood T cells in healthy people across ages. Broader study findings: While age rose, TCR beta diversity per million T cells dropped in a roughly linear way. It was held that the diversity estimates obtained from one million T cells were underestimates.

Drawing of peripheral blood yielded ten milliliters from each donor. This clonotype was detected a few times. Its specificity is not known. It was with a sample-barcoded 5' primer and a J-beta primer mix that a second PCR of about 6 to 11 cycles was run. TCRdb re-called the 5' RACE reads through MiXCR, storing one row per CDR3 protein. The sample carries fewer than 1.5 million distinct CDR3 sequences, roughly 40% recorded once. The germline V gene has CDR1 SGHRS and CDR2 YFSETQ. V lost 6 bases and J lost 0, with 12 bases in between. The CDR3 length is 14 residues. This rearrangement joins TRBV5-1 to TRBJ1-1, with D possibly matching TRBD1 (6 bases). Material: blood. The TCR sequence derives from a woman younger than 35 in good health. The CDR3 coding sequence is TGCGCCAGCATAAAGGACAGCATGAACACTGAAGCTTTCTTT. This gives the protein CASIKDSMNTEAFF. The full variable domain, in which reference TRBV5-1 and TRBJ1-1 provide the parts outside the CDR3, is KAGVTQTPRYLIKTRGQQVTLSCSPISGHRSVSWYQQTPGQGLQFLFEYFSETQRNKGNFPGRFSGRQFSNSRSEMNVSTLELGDSALYLCASIKDSMNTEAFFGQGTRLTVV.